The rows below give T cell receptor beta chains drawn from one sample of a study of T cell changes during pregnancy in multiple sclerosis. Assay: immunoSEQ multiplex PCR; the TCRdb copy retains only in-frame clones and omits some. The data show tens of thousands of clones, 90% seen once. This specimen consisted of peripheral blood, obtained in the third trimester of pregnancy. These receptors were collected from a female donor in good health, enrolled as a control in a pregnancy study. Each CDR3 is given with its conserved first and last residue. D genes are given only for firm matches. The size of a clone is reported for some rows only, either as once, few or many, or as a class for expanded clones.

CDR3nt: TGTGCCAGCAGCCAAGTCGGGAGAGACGACGAGCAGTACTTC
CDR3aa: CASSQVGRDDEQYF
j_gene: TRBJ2-7
v_gene: TRBV14
d_gene: NA
abundance: NA

CDR3nt: TGCGCCAGCAGCCAACGCCCGATCGGTCAGCCCCAGCATTTT
CDR3aa: CASSQRPIGQPQHF
j_gene: TRBJ1-5
v_gene: TRBV4-1
d_gene: NA
abundance: NA

CDR3nt: TGTGCCAGCAGCTCTCCGTGGACAGGGAGGGTCACCGGGGAGCTGTTTTTT
CDR3aa: CASSSPWTGRVTGELFF
j_gene: TRBJ2-2
v_gene: TRBV7-6
d_gene: NA
abundance: NA

CDR3nt: TGTGCCAGCAGCTTGGCGGGACTCTCTGGGGCCAACGTCCTGACTTTC
CDR3aa: CASSLAGLSGANVLTF
j_gene: TRBJ2-6
v_gene: TRBV7-7
d_gene: NA
abundance: NA

CDR3nt: TGTGCCATCAGTGAGACAGGGGATCCGATCTATGGCTACACCTTC
CDR3aa: CAISETGDPIYGYTF
j_gene: TRBJ1-2
v_gene: TRBV10-3
d_gene: TRBD1
abundance: NA

CDR3nt: TGTGCCAGCCGGGACAGGGGGAAGAATGAGCAGTTCTTC
CDR3aa: CASRDRGKNEQFF
j_gene: TRBJ2-1
v_gene: TRBV27
d_gene: TRBD1
abundance: NA

CDR3nt: TGTGCCAGCAGCCAAGATTTGGGGGGTACTGAAGCTTTCTTT
CDR3aa: CASSQDLGGTEAFF
j_gene: TRBJ1-1
v_gene: TRBV14
d_gene: NA
abundance: few

CDR3nt: TGTGCCAGTATTGGGACAGTAAATGAAAAACTGTTTTTT
CDR3aa: CASIGTVNEKLFF
j_gene: TRBJ1-4
v_gene: TRBV19
d_gene: TRBD1
abundance: NA

CDR3nt: TGTGCCAGGTACGACAGGGGCAGCTCCTATAATTCACCCCTCCACTTT
CDR3aa: CARYDRGSSYNSPLHF
j_gene: TRBJ1-6
v_gene: TRBV19
d_gene: TRBD1
abundance: NA

CDR3nt: TGCAGCGGATCCACCGGTTCCCCCTACGAGCAGTACTTC
CDR3aa: CSGSTGSPYEQYF
j_gene: TRBJ2-7
v_gene: TRBV29-1
d_gene: NA
abundance: NA

CDR3nt: TGTGCCAGCAGTGAGCGCCTAGCGGGAGGTTGGTCCTACAATGAGCAGTTCTTC
CDR3aa: CASSERLAGGWSYNEQFF
j_gene: TRBJ2-1
v_gene: TRBV2
d_gene: TRBD2
abundance: NA

CDR3nt: TGTGCCAGCAGCCGCGACGGAGAAACCTACGAGCAGTACTTC
CDR3aa: CASSRDGETYEQYF
j_gene: TRBJ2-7
v_gene: TRBV7-2
d_gene: NA
abundance: NA

CDR3nt: TGTGCCAGCAGCCCGGGACTAGCCAGCACCGGGGAGCTGTTTTTT
CDR3aa: CASSPGLASTGELFF
j_gene: TRBJ2-2
v_gene: TRBV6-5
d_gene: TRBD2
abundance: NA

CDR3nt: TGTGCCAGTAGTTACCAACAGGGAGTGGGCTACACCTTC
CDR3aa: CASSYQQGVGYTF
j_gene: TRBJ1-2
v_gene: TRBV19
d_gene: NA
abundance: NA

CDR3nt: TGTGCCAGCAGCCCCAGGGGCCTAACCTACAATGAGCAGTTCTTC
CDR3aa: CASSPRGLTYNEQFF
j_gene: TRBJ2-1
v_gene: TRBV7-8
d_gene: NA
abundance: NA